A single sample gave rise to the 7 T cell receptor beta chains below, sequenced in a study of blood T cell repertoires in COVID-19 (dated by TCRdb to 2018 to 2020). The protocol used for the library was the immunoSEQ multiplex PCR assay. The clones in this table, taken by TCRdb from immuneACCESS, are in-frame only. Not every clone is retained; where verified, under half of the shortfall comes from an unresolved V gene, and the cause of the rest is unknown. A total of roughly 350,000 clones appear in this sample, about 87% of them only once. The top ten clones comprise 8% to 13% of the sample. Sequences were obtained from peripheral blood. Receptors originate from a woman in her thirties with COVID-19, enrolled during active disease.

This clone was seen only a few times. This chain links TRBV3-1 (or the pseudogene TRBV3-2) with TRBJ2-1; 9 nucleotides line up with TRBD2. Germline values: CDR1 LGHDT, CDR2 YNNKEL (reference sequence). The CDR3 loop spans 15 amino acids. Trimming at V came to 4 bases and at J to 4 bases, leaving 5 bases not matched to a gene. CDR3 sequence (DNA): TGTGCCAGCAGCCCTAGCGGGAAAAGGTACAATGAGCAGTTCTTC. Its protein is CASSPSGKRYNEQFF.

As DNA, the CDR3 is TGCAGCGTTGAACCTTTAGACACCGGCAGGGCCCACTACGAGCAGTACTTC. This translates into CSVEPLDTGRAHYEQYF. The chain links TRBV29-1 to TRBJ2-7, with a weak D call TRBD1 (5 bases). Trimming removed 2 bases at V and 3 bases at J, with 23 bases between. Germline CDR1 reads SQVTM; CDR2 reads ANQGSEA. CDR3 length equals 17 residues.

This chain joins TRBV21-1 and TRBJ2-3; TRBD2 is taken as the D call from the table, unchecked against the DNA. TRBV21-1 is flagged as a pseudogene. This CDR3 has 15 residues. The CDR3 region is CASSRRGLAGDTQYF. In DNA, the CDR3 is TGTGCCAGCAGCAGGAGGGGACTAGCGGGGGATACGCAGTATTTT.

The chain recombines TRBV24-1 with TRBJ2-5; 9 nucleotides agree with TRBD1. CDR3 length equals 16 residues. The J segment lost 4 bases and the V segment lost 5 bases, leaving 10 bases of the junction unmatched. In germline, CDR1 is KGHDR, CDR2 SFDVKD. In DNA, the CDR3 is TGTGCCACCAGTGCCATCGGGACAGGGCTGACAGAGACCCAGTACTTC. Translation gives CATSAIGTGLTETQYF.

The chain is built from TRBV5-1 and TRBJ2-7, with D possibly being TRBD1 (5 bases). Trimming left V 0 bases short and J 3 bases short, with 7 bases between. The germline V gene encodes CDR1 SGHRS and CDR2 YFSETQ. CDR3 length: 13 residues. This CDR3 is CASSLGQFYEQYF. The CDR3 DNA follows: TGCGCCAGCAGCTTGGGACAGTTCTACGAGCAGTACTTC.

The chain couples TRBV6-5 to TRBJ2-3; D gene unclear. Looked up from germline, CDR1 is MNHEY and CDR2 is SVGAGI. The ends were cut back, 8 bases at V and 10 bases at J, with 13 bases in the middle. This CDR3 region has 11 residues. The CDR3 nucleotides are TGTGCCAGCGGCCGAAGTCAGGCGCAGTATTTT. Amino acids: CASGRSQAQYF.

CDR3 region: CATSRGTPTGEQFF. Written as DNA, the CDR3 is TGTGCCACCAGCAGAGGTACCCCCACCGGTGAGCAGTTCTTC. V and J are TRBV15 and TRBJ2-1; D call uncertain. V dropped 1 base and J dropped 9 bases, with 13 bases sitting between them. The germline V gene encodes CDR1 LNHNV and CDR2 YYDKDF (reference sequence). The CDR3 is 14 amino acids.